A single sample is the source of the 29 T cell receptor beta chains below, sequenced in a study of T cell changes during pregnancy in multiple sclerosis. The repertoire was sequenced with immunoSEQ multiplex PCR; TCRdb's copy has only in-frame clones and lacks some. Of tens of thousands of clones listed, 75% to 95% are singletons. Sequenced here: CD4+ T cells from peripheral blood mononuclear cells, sampled after pregnancy. All receptors come from a female donor in good health, enrolled as a control in a pregnancy study.

The rearrangement links TRBV29-1 to TRBJ1-1, with 8 bases matching TRBD1. V was pared by 7 bases and J by 5 bases, with 9 bases of the junction left unmatched. The CDR3 spans 13 residues. CDR1 is SQVTM and CDR2 is ANQGSEA in the germline V gene. CDR3 DNA: TGCAGCGCCGGTCCAGGGGGCGGAACTGAAGCTTTCTTT. Its protein is CSAGPGGGTEAFF. Supplemented by reference TRBV29-1 and TRBJ1-1, the full variable domain reads SAVISQKPSRDICQRGTSLTIQCQVDSQVTMMFWYRQQPGQSLTLIATANQGSEATYESGFVIDKFPISRPNLTFSTLTVSNMSPEDSSIYLCSAGPGGGTEAFFGQGTRLTVV.

The chain employs TRBV5-1 and TRBJ2-1, with 10 bases matching TRBD1. CDR3 length: 15 residues. CDR1 and CDR2 from the germline V gene are SGHRS and YFSETQ. Trimming removed 0 bases from V and 8 bases from J; junction bases left unmatched: 5. The CDR3 region is CASSLGQGAFDEQFF. The CDR3 DNA follows: TGCGCCAGCAGCTTGGGACAGGGGGCTTTCGATGAGCAGTTCTTC.

The chain combines TRBV10-1 with TRBJ2-3; 8 positions agree with TRBD1. The CDR3 consists of 17 residues. After removal of 2 bases from V and 6 bases from J, the junction contained 13 bases not matched to a gene. Germline V gene sequence: CDR1 WNHNN, CDR2 SYGVQD (reference sequence). For the CDR3, the DNA is TGCGCCAGCAGTGAGGCTGTGGGCGCAGGGGGCGCGGATACGCAGTATTTT. Amino acid sequence: CASSEAVGAGGADTQYF.

This clone was seen just once. V and J are TRBV11-3 and TRBJ2-2; TRBD1 matches 7 bases. Looked up from germline, CDR1 is SGHNT and CDR2 is YENEEA. The CDR3 totals 15 residues. The V and J ends lost 4 bases and 2 bases, in that order; junction bases with no gene match: 4. The chain's CDR3 is CASSWGTVNTGELFF. In nucleotides, the CDR3 is TGTGCCAGCAGCTGGGGGACAGTTAACACCGGGGAGCTGTTTTTT.

J is TRBJ1-4 and V is TRBV28, with a tentative D call TRBD1 (5 bases). V dropped 5 bases and J dropped 7 bases, with 14 bases sitting between them. This CDR3 region has 14 residues. In germline, CDR1 is MDHEN, CDR2 SYDVKM. Here the CDR3 DNA reads TGTGCCAGCAGTCTCGGGGGTATGATTGAAAAACTGTTTTTT. Its translation is CASSLGGMIEKLFF.

This clone has more than one count but fewer than ten. The V call is TRBV19, the J call TRBJ1-5; D gene uncertain. Per germline, CDR1 LNHDA and CDR2 SQIVND (reference sequence). The CDR3 is made up of 13 amino acids. V lost 10 bases and J lost 3, with 13 bases in between. CDR3 in amino acids: CATRVGINQPQHF. The CDR3 DNA is TGTGCCACGCGGGTGGGTATCAATCAGCCCCAGCATTTT.

The chain carries TRBV29-1 and TRBJ2-3; possible D gene TRBD1, 7 bases. The CDR3 consists of 14 residues. V was clipped by 7 bases and J by 4 bases, with 18 bases between them. Germline V gene lookup returns CDR1 SQVTM and CDR2 ANQGSEA. The CDR3 reads CSGASTGTSDTQYF. The CDR3, as DNA: TGCAGCGGAGCGTCGACAGGGACTTCAGATACGCAGTATTTT.

The gene calls are TRBV5-4 and TRBJ2-1, with 13 bases identical to TRBD2. This CDR3 is 17 amino acids long. Losses at the gene ends were 3 bases for V and 4 bases for J; bases not matched to a gene: 7. Germline values: CDR1 SGHNT, CDR2 YYREEE (reference sequence). The CDR3 spells CASSSRTSGGTYNEQFF. Written as DNA, the CDR3 is TGTGCCAGCAGCTCCCGGACTAGCGGGGGTACGTACAATGAGCAGTTCTTC.

Here the CDR3 reads CASSLVGGDEQFF. CDR3 bases: TGTGCCAGCAGCTTAGTAGGGGGGGATGAGCAGTTCTTC. This chain connects TRBV7-6 to TRBJ2-1, with D perhaps TRBD2 (7 bases). The CDR3 is made up of 13 amino acids. From germline, CDR1 is SGHVS and CDR2 FNYEAQ. V was trimmed by 1 base and J by 8 bases, leaving 9 bases between them.

The chain is built from TRBV25-1 and TRBJ1-2; the D is unclear. Germline V gene data show CDR1 as MGHDK and CDR2 as SYGVNS. V lost 2 bases to trimming and J lost 4 bases, with 8 bases between them. The CDR3 covers 13 residues. This CDR3 is CASSETVPYGYTF. DNA of the CDR3: TGTGCCAGCAGTGAAACAGTTCCCTATGGCTACACCTTC.

This rearrangement joins TRBV4-2 to TRBJ1-1; 7 nucleotides align to TRBD1. There are 13 residues in the CDR3. CDR1 and CDR2 from the germline V gene are LGHNA and YNFKEQ. V trimming: 4 bases; J trimming: 7 bases; junction bases outside the gene matches: 6. Here the CDR3 reads CASSPRDRDEAFF. CDR3 nucleotide sequence: TGTGCCAGCAGCCCGAGAGACAGGGATGAAGCTTTCTTT.

This chain joins TRBV5-1 and TRBJ2-1; TRBD2 matches at 8 bases. From germline, CDR1 is SGHRS and CDR2 YFSETQ. Trimming cost V 4 bases and J 4 bases; bases outside gene matches: 10. The CDR3 totals 16 residues. CDR3 sequence reads: CASSPRGGRTYNEQFF. CDR3 DNA sequence: TGCGCCAGCAGCCCCCGGGGGGGCCGGACATACAATGAGCAGTTCTTC.

The CDR3 is CASSLETGWAEKLFF. The CDR3 nucleotides read TGTGCCAGCAGCTTGGAAACAGGGTGGGCCGAAAAACTGTTTTTT. The rearrangement uses TRBV5-5 and TRBJ1-4; possibly TRBD1 for D (6 bases). The CDR3 consists of 15 residues. Germline-derived CDR1 and CDR2 are SGHKS and YYEKEE (reference sequence). Deletions cut 0 bases from V and 8 bases from J, with 14 bases between.

The chain uses TRBV28 and TRBJ1-2; D remains ambiguous. This CDR3 has 14 residues. Trimming stripped 5 bases from V and 2 bases from J, with 12 bases between. CDR1 is MDHEN, CDR2 SYDVKM, per germline. The CDR3 sequence: CASSLGARNYGYTF. CDR3 DNA sequence: TGTGCCAGCAGTCTAGGTGCGCGGAACTATGGCTACACCTTC.

The chain combines TRBV6-5 with TRBJ2-7; maybe TRBD1 (6 bases). This CDR3 spans 11 amino acids. The V gene's germline CDR1 is MNHEY and CDR2 SVGAGI. The germline V and J ends were trimmed by 6 bases and 4 bases, with 7 bases remaining between them. The CDR3 sequence: CASRQGYEQYF. Here the CDR3 DNA reads TGTGCCAGCAGACAGGGTTACGAGCAGTACTTC.

This clone appeared a few times. The V call is TRBV29-1, the J call TRBJ2-2, with a weak D call TRBD1 (6 bases). The length of the CDR3 is 14 residues. Trimming cost V 6 bases and J 2 bases, with 13 bases left between them. Germline V gene sequence: CDR1 SQVTM, CDR2 ANQGSEA. The CDR3 DNA follows: TGCAGCGTGAGAGGACAGAGTAACACCGGGGAGCTGTTTTTT. This encodes CSVRGQSNTGELFF.

The chain is built from TRBV9 and TRBJ2-2; TRBD1 might be the D (6 bases). V shed 0 bases and J shed 5 bases, with 14 bases lying between them. CDR3 length equals 16 residues. The germline V gene encodes CDR1 SGDLS and CDR2 YYNGEE. This CDR3 is CASSVAKGQFTGELFF. For the CDR3, the DNA is TGTGCCAGCAGCGTAGCTAAAGGACAGTTTACCGGGGAGCTGTTTTTT.

The V gene is TRBV2, the J gene TRBJ2-2; 7 bases fit TRBD1. The CDR3 is 12 amino acids. Looked up from germline, CDR1 is SNHLY and CDR2 is FYNNEI. Trimming took 7 bases from V and 6 from J; bases not matched to a gene: 2. In nucleotides, the CDR3 is TGTGCCAGCAATACAGGGGCCGGGGAGCTGTTTTTT. This codes for CASNTGAGELFF.

The chain couples TRBV2 to TRBJ2-2; the match to TRBD1 covers 10 bases. The germline V gene encodes CDR1 SNHLY and CDR2 FYNNEI. J lost 3 bases, V lost 7 bases, and 5 bases had no gene match. There are 15 residues in the CDR3. The CDR3 loop is CASTRTGGDTGELFF. CDR3 DNA sequence: TGTGCCAGCACCAGGACAGGGGGGGACACCGGGGAGCTGTTTTTT.

V usage is TRBV4-2 and J usage is TRBJ1-1; a possible D gene is TRBD1 (5 bases). The CDR3 spans 13 residues. Deletions cut 3 bases from V and 4 bases from J, with 9 bases between. Germline V gene lookup returns CDR1 LGHNA and CDR2 YNFKEQ. DNA of the CDR3: TGTGCCAGCAGCCAGGTCAGGGCCACTGAAGCTTTCTTT. It encodes CASSQVRATEAFF.

V and J are TRBV28 and TRBJ2-7; 10 bases are shared with TRBD2. The V gene end was trimmed by 6 bases and the J gene end by 0 bases; junction bases not matched to a gene: 5. The CDR3 is 15 amino acids. Germline values: CDR1 MDHEN, CDR2 SYDVKM. The CDR3 region has the DNA TGTGCCAGCAGAGCAGCGGGAGGGCCCTCCTACGAGCAGTACTTC. Protein: CASRAAGGPSYEQYF.

The chain combines TRBV9 with TRBJ1-3; the D gene is possibly TRBD1 (5 bases). This CDR3 has 16 amino acids. The V gene lost 0 bases and the J gene lost 0 bases, with 10 bases spanning the gap. CDR1 SGDLS and CDR2 YYNGEE come from the germline V gene. The CDR3 protein is CASSVDRFRSGNTIYF. Written as DNA, the CDR3 is TGTGCCAGCAGCGTAGACAGGTTTCGCTCTGGAAACACCATATATTTT.

The chain combines TRBV5-1 with TRBJ2-4; a weak D match, TRBD2 (5 bases). This CDR3 spans 15 amino acids. Trimming pared 0 bases from V and 3 bases from J, leaving 10 bases between. In germline, CDR1 is SGHRS, CDR2 YFSETQ. Here the CDR3 DNA reads TGCGCCAGCAGCTTGGAGTCGGAGGTCAAAAACATTCAGTACTTC. Its translation is CASSLESEVKNIQYF.

V is TRBV5-6 and J is TRBJ2-7; perhaps TRBD2 as D (6 bases). Trimming took 4 bases from V and 9 from J, leaving 23 bases between them. Per the germline V gene, CDR1 is SGHDT and CDR2 is YYEEEE. There are 15 residues in the CDR3. The CDR3 here is CASSGWGERGPRQYF. CDR3 DNA sequence: TGTGCCAGCAGCGGGTGGGGGGAAAGAGGACCGAGGCAGTACTTC.

This chain uses TRBV27 with TRBJ2-1; D not resolved. V was shortened by 4 bases and J by 5 bases, with 9 bases between the two germline ends. The CDR3 loop spans 13 amino acids. Germline V lookup: CDR1 MNHEY, CDR2 SMNVEV (reference sequence). The CDR3 nucleotides read TGTGCCAGCAGTTGGGCCGAGAACAATGAGCAGTTCTTC. Protein product: CASSWAENNEQFF.

The CDR3 nucleotides read TGTGCCAGCAGTTTATCGGGTCCAGTCCCCCTCCACTTT. Encoded protein: CASSLSGPVPLHF. V and J are TRBV28 and TRBJ1-6; D remains ambiguous. From germline, CDR1 is MDHEN and CDR2 SYDVKM. The CDR3 totals 13 residues. Trimming pared 1 base from V and 13 bases from J, leaving 11 bases between. The full variable domain, completed using reference TRBV28 and TRBJ1-6, is DVKVTQSSRYLVKRTGEKVFLECVQDMDHENMFWYRQDPGLGLRLIYFSYDVKMKEKGDIPEGYSVSREKKERFSLILESASTNQTSMYLCASSLSGPVPLHFGNGTRLTVT.

This clone has a handful of counts. The V call is TRBV30, the J call TRBJ1-1, with D maybe TRBD1 (6 bases). The CDR3 loop spans 14 amino acids. V was pared by 4 bases and J by 0 bases, with 12 bases between. Germline V gene data show CDR1 as GTSNPN and CDR2 as SVGIG (reference sequence). The CDR3 reads CAWTRTVMNTEAFF. DNA for the CDR3: TGTGCCTGGACCCGGACAGTCATGAACACTGAAGCTTTCTTT.

The chain couples TRBV5-1 to TRBJ2-2; 10 bases map to TRBD1. The junction had 4 bases not matched to a gene; V was cut back by 4 bases and J by 1 base. Per the germline V gene, CDR1 is SGHRS and CDR2 is YFSETQ. CDR3 size: 16 residues. The DNA of the CDR3 is TGCGCCAGCAGCCGGACAGGGGGGCTGAACACCGGGGAGCTGTTTTTT. Protein product: CASSRTGGLNTGELFF.

The chain recombines TRBV9 with TRBJ2-5; 13 bases agree with TRBD2. The CDR3 sequence is 15 residues long. Per germline, CDR1 SGDLS and CDR2 YYNGEE. The trim removed 4 bases at V and 2 bases at J, leaving 2 bases unmatched. The CDR3 nucleotides read TGTGCCAGCAGCCAGGGACTAGCGGGACAAGAGACCCAGTACTTC. This gives the protein CASSQGLAGQETQYF.